The rows below give T cell receptor beta chains drawn from one sample of a study of blood T cell repertoires in COVID-19. Here immunoSEQ multiplex PCR was the method, and the copy in TCRdb shows in-frame clones only, minus some. Found here are about 350,000 clones, about nine tenths of them singletons; the top ten hold 3.5% to 4%. Material for sequencing was peripheral blood. Every receptor here comes from an older woman with COVID-19, enrolled during active disease. CDR3s include the opening cysteine and the closing phenylalanine or tryptophan. A D gene is named only where the DNA matches it firmly. Some rows mark clone size as missing; the rest say once, few, many or name a class of expanded clone.

D gene	CDR3 length	V gene	clone size	J gene	CDR3 DNA	CDR3 protein
TRBD1	15	TRBV6-5	NA	TRBJ2-7	TGTGCCAGCAGTCGAGGGGGACAGACGTCCCACGAGCAGTACTTC	CASSRGGQTSHEQYF
TRBD1	14	TRBV18	NA	TRBJ2-7	TGTGCCAGCTCTCCGTCGAGACAGGGTTACGAGCAGTACTTC	CASSPSRQGYEQYF
TRBD1	13	TRBV18	NA	TRBJ1-3	TGTGCCAGCTCACGGGACAGGGGGAACACCATATATTTT	CASSRDRGNTIYF
TRBD1	17	TRBV4-2	NA	TRBJ1-3	TGTGCCAGCAGCCAAGACAGACAGGGCATCTCTGGAAACACCATATATTTT	CASSQDRQGISGNTIYF
NA	13	TRBV6-5	NA	TRBJ1-2	TGTGCCAGCACCAGGGACTACGGCGGTGGCTACACCTTC	CASTRDYGGGYTF
TRBD2	16	TRBV11-3	once	TRBJ2-3	TGTGCCAGCGGGCCTCTAGCGGGGGTCCTCACAGATACGCAGTATTTT	CASGPLAGVLTDTQYF
TRBD2	17	TRBV27	NA	TRBJ2-1	TGTGCCAGCAGTTTATGGCTAGCGGGGGGGAGGGGCAATGAGCAGTTCTTC	CASSLWLAGGRGNEQFF
NA	14	TRBV19	NA	TRBJ1-5	TGTGCCAGTAGTCCCCCTCGGGGGACTCAGCCCCAGCATTTT	CASSPPRGTQPQHF
NA	14	TRBV28	NA	TRBJ1-1	TGTGCCAGTAGTTCACAGGGCTCGAACACTGAAGCTTTCTTT	CASSSQGSNTEAFF
TRBD1	17	TRBV19	once	TRBJ1-1	TGTGCCAGTAGTAGAGCGACAGGGGGTACGATGAACACTGAAGCTTTCTTT	CASSRATGGTMNTEAFF
NA	14	TRBV30	few	TRBJ1-4	TGTGCCTGGACCCCAGGGACTGATAATGAAAAACTGTTTTTT	CAWTPGTDNEKLFF
TRBD2	18	TRBV5-4	NA	TRBJ2-1	TGTGCCAGCAGCCGGGGACTAGCGGGGGGGCCTCTCTACAATGAGCAGTTCTTC	CASSRGLAGGPLYNEQFF
TRBD1	14	TRBV13	NA	TRBJ2-1	TGTGCCAGCAGCTTAGGGACAGGGTACAATGAGCAGTTCTTC	CASSLGTGYNEQFF
NA	14	TRBV6-6	NA	TRBJ2-3	TGTGCCAGCAAGAAAAGCACTAGCACAGATACGCAGTATTTT	CASKKSTSTDTQYF
NA	13	TRBV3-1/TRBV3-2	NA	TRBJ1-6	TGTGCCAGCAGCACCGACAGAAATTCACCCCTCCACTTT	CASSTDRNSPLHF
TRBD1	16	TRBV5-1	NA	TRBJ1-4	TGCGCCAGCAGCTCACTCGGACAGGGGCGCGGAGAAAAACTGTTTTTT	CASSSLGQGRGEKLFF
NA	16	TRBV19	NA	TRBJ1-2	TGTGCCAGTAGTATGGGTCGCCGGGGGTTTAACTATGGCTACACCTTC	CASSMGRRGFNYGYTF
NA	12	TRBV6-2/TRBV6-3	NA	TRBJ2-7	TGTGCCAGCAGTCGACAGGCTTACGAGCAGTACTTC	CASSRQAYEQYF
TRBD1	15	TRBV10-1	NA	TRBJ1-6	TGCGCCAGCAGTGAAGGGGACAGGGGGAATTCACCCCTCCACTTT	CASSEGDRGNSPLHF
NA	14	TRBV9	NA	TRBJ1-6	TGTGCCAGCAGCCCACTCTTGCCGGGTTCACCCCTCCACTTT	CASSPLLPGSPLHF
NA	17	TRBV30	once	TRBJ1-6	TGTGCCTGGAGCCCCGGACAGTCACCCATTTATAATTTTGCCCTCCACTTT	CAWSPGQSPIYNFALHF
NA	12	TRBV19	NA	TRBJ1-4	TGTGCCAGTAGGTTCGGGAATGAAAAACTGTTTTTT	CASRFGNEKLFF
TRBD1	14	TRBV6-5	NA	TRBJ1-2	TGTGCCAGCAGTTACAGGGGGCCTAACTATGGCTACACCTTC	CASSYRGPNYGYTF
TRBD1	17	TRBV13	NA	TRBJ1-6	TGTGCCAGCAGCTCCGATTCCGGGACAGGGGGACGGTCACCCCTCCACTTT	CASSSDSGTGGRSPLHF
TRBD1	15	TRBV6-4	NA	TRBJ2-3	TGTGCCAACATGGACCTAGACAGGGGAGCAGATACGCAGTATTTT	CANMDLDRGADTQYF
NA	16	TRBV6-5	NA	TRBJ1-6	TGTGCCAGCAGTTACATTGGAGACCTAGCGAATTCACCCCTCCACTTT	CASSYIGDLANSPLHF
NA	16	TRBV28	NA	TRBJ1-4	TGTGCCAGCATCCCCGGGGGGTTAGGGGCGGAAGAAAAACTGTTTTTT	CASIPGGLGAEEKLFF
TRBD2	14	TRBV11-2	NA	TRBJ2-7	TGTGCCAGCAGCCGGACTAGCGGTGCCTACGAGCAGTACTTC	CASSRTSGAYEQYF